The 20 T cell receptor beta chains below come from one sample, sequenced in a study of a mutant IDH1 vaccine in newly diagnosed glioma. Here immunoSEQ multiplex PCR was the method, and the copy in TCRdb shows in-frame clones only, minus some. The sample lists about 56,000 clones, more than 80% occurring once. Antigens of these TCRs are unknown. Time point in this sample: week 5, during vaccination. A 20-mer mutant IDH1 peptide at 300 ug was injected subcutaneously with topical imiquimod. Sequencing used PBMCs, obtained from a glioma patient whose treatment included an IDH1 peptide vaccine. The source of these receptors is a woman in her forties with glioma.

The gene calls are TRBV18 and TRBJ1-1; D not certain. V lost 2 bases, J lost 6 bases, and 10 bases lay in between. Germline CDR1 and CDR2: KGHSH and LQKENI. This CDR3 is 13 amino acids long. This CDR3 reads CASSPVLSPEAFF. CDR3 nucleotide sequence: TGTGCCAGCTCACCAGTACTTAGTCCTGAAGCTTTCTTT.

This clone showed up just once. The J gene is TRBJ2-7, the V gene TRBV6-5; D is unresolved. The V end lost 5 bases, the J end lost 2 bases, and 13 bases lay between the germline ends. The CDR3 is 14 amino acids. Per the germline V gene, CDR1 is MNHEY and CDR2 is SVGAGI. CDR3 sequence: CASSPIGRPYEQYF. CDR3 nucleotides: TGTGCCAGCAGTCCCATAGGAAGGCCCTACGAGCAGTACTTC.

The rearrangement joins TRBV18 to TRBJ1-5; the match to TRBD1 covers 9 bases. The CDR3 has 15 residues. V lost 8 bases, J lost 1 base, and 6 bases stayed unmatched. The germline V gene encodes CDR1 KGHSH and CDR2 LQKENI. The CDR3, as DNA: TGTGCCAGCACCACAGGGGGCCTCAGCAATCAGCCCCAGCATTTT. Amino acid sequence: CASTTGGLSNQPQHF.

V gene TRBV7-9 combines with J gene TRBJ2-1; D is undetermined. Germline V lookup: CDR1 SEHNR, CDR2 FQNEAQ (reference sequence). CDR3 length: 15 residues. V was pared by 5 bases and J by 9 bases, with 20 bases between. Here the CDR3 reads CASSPKGISNGEQFF. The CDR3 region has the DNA TGTGCCAGCAGCCCGAAGGGCATTTCGAATGGTGAGCAGTTCTTC.

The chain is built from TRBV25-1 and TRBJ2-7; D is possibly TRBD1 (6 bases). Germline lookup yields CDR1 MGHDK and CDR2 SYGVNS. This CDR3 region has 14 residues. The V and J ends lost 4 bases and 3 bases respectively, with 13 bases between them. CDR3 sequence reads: CASSAPGAIYEQYF. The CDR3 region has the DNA TGTGCCAGCAGTGCCCCAGGGGCAATCTACGAGCAGTACTTC.

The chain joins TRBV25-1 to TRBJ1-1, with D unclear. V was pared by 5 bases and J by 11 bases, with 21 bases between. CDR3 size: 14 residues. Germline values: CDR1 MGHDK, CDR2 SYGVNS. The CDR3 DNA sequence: TGTGCCAGCAGTACCCGGCTCCCCTCCCTATTGGCTTTCTTT. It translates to CASSTRLPSLLAFF.

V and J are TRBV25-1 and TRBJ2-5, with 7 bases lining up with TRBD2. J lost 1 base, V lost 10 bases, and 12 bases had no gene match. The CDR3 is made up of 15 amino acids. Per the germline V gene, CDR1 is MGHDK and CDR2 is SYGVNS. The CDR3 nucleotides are TGTGCCAACCGAGCCGGGAGGCATATCCAAGAGACCCAGTACTTC. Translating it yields CANRAGRHIQETQYF.

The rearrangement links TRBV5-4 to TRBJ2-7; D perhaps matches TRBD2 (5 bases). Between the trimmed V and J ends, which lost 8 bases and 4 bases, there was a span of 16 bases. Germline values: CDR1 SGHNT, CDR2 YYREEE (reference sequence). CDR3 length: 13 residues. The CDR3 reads CASSTRGMYEQYF. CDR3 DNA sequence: TGTGCCAGTTCCACTCGGGGAATGTACGAGCAGTACTTC.

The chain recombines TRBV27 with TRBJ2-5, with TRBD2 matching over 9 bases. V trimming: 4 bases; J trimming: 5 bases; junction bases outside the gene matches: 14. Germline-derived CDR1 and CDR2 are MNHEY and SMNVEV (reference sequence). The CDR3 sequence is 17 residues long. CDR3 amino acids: CASSSGTSRARRETQYF. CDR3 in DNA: TGTGCCAGCAGTTCCGGGACTAGCAGGGCGCGGCGCGAGACCCAGTACTTC.

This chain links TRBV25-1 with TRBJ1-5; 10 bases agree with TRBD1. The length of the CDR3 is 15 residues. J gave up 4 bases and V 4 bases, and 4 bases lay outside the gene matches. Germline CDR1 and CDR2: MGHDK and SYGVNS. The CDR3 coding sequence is TGTGCCAGCAGTGCGCCGGACAGGGGGAATCAGCCCCAGCATTTT. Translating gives CASSAPDRGNQPQHF.

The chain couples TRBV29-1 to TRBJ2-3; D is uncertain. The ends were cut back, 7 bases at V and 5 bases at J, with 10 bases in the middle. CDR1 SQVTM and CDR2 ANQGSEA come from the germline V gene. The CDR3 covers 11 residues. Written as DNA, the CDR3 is TGCAGCGCCCCTTGGGGAGATACGCAGTATTTT. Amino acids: CSAPWGDTQYF.

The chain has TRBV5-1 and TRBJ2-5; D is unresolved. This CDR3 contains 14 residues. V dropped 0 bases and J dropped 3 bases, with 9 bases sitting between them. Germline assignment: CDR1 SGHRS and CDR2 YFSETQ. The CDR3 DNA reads TGCGCCAGCAGCTTGGTCCCAGGAGAAGAGACCCAGTACTTC. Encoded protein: CASSLVPGEETQYF.

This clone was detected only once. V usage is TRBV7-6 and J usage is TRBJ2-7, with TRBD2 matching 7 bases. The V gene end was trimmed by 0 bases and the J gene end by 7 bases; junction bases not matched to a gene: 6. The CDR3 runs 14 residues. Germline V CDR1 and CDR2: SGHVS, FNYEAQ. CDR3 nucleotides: TGTGCCAGCAGCTTAGCGGGGGGGAGTCGGGAGCAGTACTTC. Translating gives CASSLAGGSREQYF.

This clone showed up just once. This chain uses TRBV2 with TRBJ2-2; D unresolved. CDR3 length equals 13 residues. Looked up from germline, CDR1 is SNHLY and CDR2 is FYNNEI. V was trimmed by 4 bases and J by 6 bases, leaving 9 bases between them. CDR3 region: CASSGTRSGELFF. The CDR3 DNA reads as TGTGCCAGCAGTGGAACCCGATCCGGGGAGCTGTTTTTT.

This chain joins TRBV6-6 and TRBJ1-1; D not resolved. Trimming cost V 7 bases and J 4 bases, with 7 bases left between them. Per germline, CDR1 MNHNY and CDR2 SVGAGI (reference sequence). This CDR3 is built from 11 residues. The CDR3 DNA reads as TGTGCCAGCACCTGGGGCACTGAAGCTTTCTTT. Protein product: CASTWGTEAFF.

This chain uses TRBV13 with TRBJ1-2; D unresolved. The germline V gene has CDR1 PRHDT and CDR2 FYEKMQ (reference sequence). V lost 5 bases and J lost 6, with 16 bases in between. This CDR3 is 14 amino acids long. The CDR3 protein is CASSLSPSYDGYTF. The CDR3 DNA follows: TGTGCCAGCAGCCTGTCGCCGTCTTATGATGGCTACACCTTC.

Here the CDR3 reads CASSEWTANNQPQHF. The CDR3 DNA reads TGTGCCAGCAGCGAGTGGACAGCCAACAATCAGCCCCAGCATTTT. V and J are TRBV5-5 and TRBJ1-5, with a weak D call TRBD1 (6 bases). Germline CDR1 reads SGHKS; CDR2 reads YYEKEE (reference sequence). The V end was cut by 4 bases, the J end by 3 bases, with 14 bases between. CDR3 length: 15 residues.

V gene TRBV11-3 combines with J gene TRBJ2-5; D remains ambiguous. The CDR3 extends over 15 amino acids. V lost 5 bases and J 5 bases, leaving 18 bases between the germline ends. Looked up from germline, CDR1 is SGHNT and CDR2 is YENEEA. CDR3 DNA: TGTGCCAGCAGCAGAGGAACTTCGAGTGTCGAGACCCAGTACTTC. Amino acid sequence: CASSRGTSSVETQYF.

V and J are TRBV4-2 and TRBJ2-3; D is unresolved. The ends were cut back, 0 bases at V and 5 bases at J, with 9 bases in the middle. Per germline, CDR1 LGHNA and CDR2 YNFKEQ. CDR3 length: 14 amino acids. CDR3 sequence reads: CASSQDLSKDTQYF. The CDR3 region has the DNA TGTGCCAGCAGCCAAGATCTGTCTAAAGATACGCAGTATTTT.

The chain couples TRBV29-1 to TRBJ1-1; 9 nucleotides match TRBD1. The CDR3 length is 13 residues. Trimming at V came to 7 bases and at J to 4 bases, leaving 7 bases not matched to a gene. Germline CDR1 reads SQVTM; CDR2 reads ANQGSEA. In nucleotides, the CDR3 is TGCAGCGCCTCACAGGGGGCGCGCACTGAAGCTTTCTTT. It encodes CSASQGARTEAFF.